A selection of T cell receptor beta chains follows, all from one sample in a study of human T cells and chemical hapten exposure. Via MiXCR, TCRdb re-called the RACE reads, giving one row per CDR3 protein. The table has some 400,000 distinct CDR3 sequences, approximately 5.1% seen once. Sequenced material: whole blood, taken in connection with sensitization to the hapten diphenylcyclopropenone (DPC). These receptors originate from a woman aged 50 to 60 with alopecia areata. Some clones in this sample may be carry-over from other donors' samples. CDR3s include the opening cysteine and the closing phenylalanine or tryptophan. The D gene is left open where the match is weak. Size values are once, few and many counts, or a class for expanded clones, and some rows have none.

TRBV5-1,many,.,TRBJ2-4,CASSLVSGGSRGIQYF,TGCGCCAGCAGCTTGGTCAGCGGTGGATCTAGGGGCATTCAGTACTTC
TRBV7-8,.,.,TRBJ2-3,CASSSLDTDTQYF,TGTGCCAGCAGCTCACTAGACACAGATACGCAGTATTTT
TRBV28,few,.,TRBJ2-7,CASSSTGTRSYEQYF,TGTGCCAGCAGCTCCACCGGGACGCGGAGCTACGAGCAGTACTTC
TRBV14,few,.,TRBJ1-1,CASSTPGISRTEAFF,TGTGCCAGCAGCACCCCAGGGATCTCCCGAACTGAAGCTTTCTTT
TRBV5-5,many,.,TRBJ1-1,CASSLSPGPLTEAFF,TGTGCCAGCAGCTTGTCGCCAGGGCCCCTCACTGAAGCTTTCTTT
TRBV15,many,TRBD1,TRBJ2-7,CATSRATGDEQYF,TGTGCCACCAGCAGAGCGACAGGGGATGAGCAGTACTTC
TRBV12-3/TRBV12-4,many,.,TRBJ2-2,CASSTAGTFANAGELFF,TGTGCCAGCAGTACCGCCGGGACTTTCGCGAACGCCGGGGAGCTGTTTTTT
TRBV7-2,few,.,TRBJ2-3,CASSQRVGGRTDTQYF,TGTGCCAGCAGTCAGAGGGTCGGGGGCCGAACAGATACGCAGTATTTT
TRBV20-1,few,TRBD2,TRBJ2-3,CSARERGGWNTQYF,TGCAGTGCTAGAGAGCGGGGGGGGTGGAATACGCAGTATTTT
TRBV27,.,.,TRBJ2-5,CASSLRAGPLQETQYF,TGTGCCAGCAGTTTAAGGGCAGGACCACTCCAAGAGACCCAGTACTTC
TRBV7-9,few,TRBD2,TRBJ2-3,CASSPETGTSGSVSVDTQYF,TGTGCCAGCAGCCCAGAAACTGGGACTAGCGGGAGCGTGTCGGTAGATACGCAGTATTTT
TRBV27,few,.,TRBJ1-6,CASSGSAIVRTPLHF,TGTGCCAGCAGTGGCAGTGCGATAGTGAGGACACCCCTCCACTTT
TRBV5-6,many,TRBD2,TRBJ2-3,CASSGWTSGSVVSTDTQYF,TGTGCCAGCAGCGGATGGACTAGCGGGAGCGTAGTTTCCACAGATACGCAGTATTTT
TRBV20-1,.,.,TRBJ2-2,CSAPREATGELFF,TGCAGTGCTCCTAGGGAGGCCACCGGGGAGCTGTTTTTT
TRBV5-1,few,TRBD1,TRBJ1-3,CASSETVGQGRNTIYF,TGCGCCAGCAGCGAGACCGTGGGACAGGGAAGAAACACCATATATTTT
TRBV5-7,many,.,TRBJ2-3,CASSLATPFLPSTDTQYF,TGTGCCAGCAGCTTGGCGACGCCCTTCCTTCCTAGCACAGATACGCAGTATTTT
TRBV7-9,few,TRBD2,TRBJ2-3,CASSFGLAPTDTQYF,TGTGCCAGCAGCTTCGGACTAGCCCCTACAGATACGCAGTATTTT
TRBV29-1,few,TRBD2,TRBJ2-7,CSVEASGSEQYF,TGCAGCGTTGAAGCTAGCGGGAGCGAGCAGTACTTC
TRBV29-1,few,.,TRBJ1-1,CSVRQRNTEAFF,TGCAGCGTGAGACAGCGGAACACTGAAGCTTTCTTT
TRBV9,many,TRBD1,TRBJ1-5,CASSVDAGGLQPQHF,TGTGCCAGCAGCGTAGATGCAGGGGGCCTCCAGCCCCAGCATTTT
TRBV2,.,.,TRBJ2-1,CASNRAYNEQFF,TGTGCCAGCAACCGCGCCTACAATGAGCAGTTCTTC
TRBV24-1,many,TRBD2,TRBJ2-1,CATSDRGEGLGNEQFF,TGTGCCACCAGTGACAGAGGGGAGGGCCTGGGGAATGAGCAGTTCTTC